The source of this TCR beta chain is a study of blood T cells in healthy people across ages. Overall study results and limits: Calculation of diversity from one million T cells yielded estimates considered to be underestimates.

With a J-beta primer mix and a sample-barcoded 5' primer, a second PCR ran about 6 to 11 cycles. Each cDNA molecule received a tag from a template-switch adaptor that had 12 random nucleotides. TCRdb called the 5' RACE reads again in MiXCR, with one record for every CDR3 protein. The sample holds approximately 960,000 distinct CDR3 sequences, 25% to 35% seen once. This clonotype has just a few counts. Its antigen is undetermined. The CDR3 is made up of 15 amino acids. V was clipped by 1 base and J by 6 bases; unmatched bases: 8. Per germline, CDR1 LGHDT and CDR2 YNNKEL (reference sequence). This same sample was also part of a study on T cells of mothers and their children.

The source of this sequence is a middle-aged woman in good health. Sample: blood. The chain is built from TRBV3-1 and TRBJ1-2, with 7 bases fitting TRBD1. In DNA form, the CDR3 reads TGTGCCAGCAGCCAAGCCCAGGGGGGGGCAGATGGCTACACCTTC. It yields the protein CASSQAQGGADGYTF.